The clone carrying this T cell receptor beta chain was counted only a few times. Its target is unknown. These data are taken from a study of beta chain features in type 1 diabetes. Background on the study: Sorted cell examination encompassed about 110 million cells across all samples. General study points: Within patients, naive, central memory and Treg TCRB repertoires seemed more similar than within healthy donors. Cells with high TCR expression could be over-represented by cDNA sequencing. Moderate yet significant TCRB CDR3 shortening was seen in Type 1 diabetes patients in all four CD4+ subsets.

The authors obtained over 95% purity in all sorted populations. Isolated RNA was reverse transcribed in full, so expressed TCRB transcripts were sequenced. Measured with immunoSEQ multiplex PCR; TCRdb has only the in-frame clones, and not every one. The repertoire includes under 350,000 clones, about 13% of them detected once, and 0.017% sits in the top ten. Germline V gene sequence: CDR1 SQVTM, CDR2 ANQGSEA. This CDR3 is built from 12 residues. Trimming stripped 4 bases from V and 5 bases from J, with 11 bases between. The genes are TRBV29-1 and TRBJ1-1, with D tentatively TRBD1 (6 bases). The TCR was taken from a man aged 25-40 years with type 1 diabetes. Sequenced sample: naive CD4+ T cells from blood. The CDR3 nucleotides are TGCAGCGTTGGGGCAGGGGAAACTGAAGCTTTCTTT. It codes for CSVGAGETEAFF.